This T cell receptor beta chain was identified during a study of T cell responses to AZD1222 COVID-19 vaccine. The study, taken as a whole, reports: The study identified only five to seven AZD1222 recipients as seropositive at baseline. After two AZD1222 doses, spike-specific TCR breadth and depth rose versus day 0.

Worth noting for this clone: Its target is not known.

Assay used: immunoSEQ multiplex PCR; TCRdb lists only in-frame clones, some missing. The data show roughly 180,000 clones, around 90% seen once. The TCR was taken from an adult in good health. This sample comprised peripheral blood, obtained on day 0 of AZD1222 vaccination.

The CDR3: CASSLAREQYF. The CDR3 DNA is TGTGCCAGCAGTTTAGCGCGGGAGCAGTACTTC. This chain uses TRBV12-3 or TRBV12-4 with TRBJ2-7; D gene uncertain. V dropped 0 bases and J dropped 7 bases, with 4 bases sitting between them. CDR3 length: 11 amino acids.